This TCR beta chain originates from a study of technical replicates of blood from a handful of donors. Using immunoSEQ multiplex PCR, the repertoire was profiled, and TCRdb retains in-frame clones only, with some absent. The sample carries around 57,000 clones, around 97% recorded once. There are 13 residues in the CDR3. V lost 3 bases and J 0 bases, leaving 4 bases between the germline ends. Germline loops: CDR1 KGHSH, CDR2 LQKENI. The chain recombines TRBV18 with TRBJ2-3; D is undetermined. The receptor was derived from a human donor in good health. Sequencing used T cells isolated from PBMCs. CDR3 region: CASSPTSTDTQYF. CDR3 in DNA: TGTGCCAGCTCACCGACTAGCACAGATACGCAGTATTTT.